This TCR beta chain was recovered during a study of blood T cell repertoires in COVID-19. For the study at large: The United States, Italy and Spain were the sources of the acute and convalescent COVID-19 samples. PBMCs, B-cell-depleted T cells, or T cells were the source of the cDNA or gDNA that made up the material.

Methods used by the authors: It was from reference gene primer amplification that nucleated cell counts were estimated. TCRdb's table, derived via immunoSEQ multiplex PCR, lists solely in-frame clones and lacks some. V and J calls and clone size are those listed in that table; D and trimming were worked out from the DNA. The sample yields some 230,000 clones, roughly 88% seen once. Trimming removed 4 bases from V and 7 bases from J, with 19 bases in between. Germline V gives CDR1 LNHDA, CDR2 SQIVND (reference sequence). The CDR3 runs to 16 residues. This clone was detected only a few times. The specimen sequenced was peripheral blood. The sequence derives from a man aged 25-45 years who had recovered from COVID-19. The chain carries TRBV19 and TRBJ1-4; possibly TRBD1 for D (5 bases). The CDR3 DNA sequence: TGTGCCAGTAGTAAGGGGCAAGTGGCGGTGAGTGAAAAACTGTTTTTT. Amino acids: CASSKGQVAVSEKLFF.